Listed below are T cell receptor beta chains from one sample, sequenced in a study of blood T cell repertoires in COVID-19. The method was immunoSEQ multiplex PCR; TCRdb's version includes in-frame clones alone and lacks a portion of them. The table lists about 240,000 clones, 85% to 90% of them singletons. The sample comprised PBMCs or T cells enriched from blood (not recorded which). The source of these receptors is a woman under 40 who had recovered from COVID-19. Both conserved end residues are part of each CDR3. Each record gives: CDR3 protein, J gene, V gene, CDR3 length.

cdr3_aa: CASSQFNTDYEQYF
j_call: TRBJ2-7
v_call: TRBV18
cdr3_length: 14

cdr3_aa: CASSGGEPIAKNIQYF
j_call: TRBJ2-4
v_call: TRBV5-5
cdr3_length: 16

cdr3_aa: CSALGQGLAGVKSDTQYF
j_call: TRBJ2-3
v_call: TRBV29-1
cdr3_length: 18

cdr3_aa: CASSEHGSRNEQYF
j_call: TRBJ2-7
v_call: TRBV6-1
cdr3_length: 14

cdr3_aa: CASSRDRGNEKLFF
j_call: TRBJ1-4
v_call: TRBV7-2
cdr3_length: 14

cdr3_aa: CASSFSDEQYF
j_call: TRBJ2-7
v_call: TRBV5-1
cdr3_length: 11

cdr3_aa: CASSFPGGDYTF
j_call: TRBJ1-2
v_call: TRBV5-6
cdr3_length: 12

cdr3_aa: CASSFGGAAGYEQYF
j_call: TRBJ2-7
v_call: TRBV28
cdr3_length: 15

cdr3_aa: CASSQEAGRAYEQYF
j_call: TRBJ2-7
v_call: TRBV4-3
cdr3_length: 15

cdr3_aa: CASSFEESDYGYTF
j_call: TRBJ1-2
v_call: TRBV6-2/TRBV6-3
cdr3_length: 14

cdr3_aa: CATSRLERVWAGANVLTF
j_call: TRBJ2-6
v_call: TRBV15
cdr3_length: 18

cdr3_aa: CASSTGGLSGNTIYF
j_call: TRBJ1-3
v_call: TRBV3-1/TRBV3-2
cdr3_length: 15

cdr3_aa: CASSQDSQGTQYF
j_call: TRBJ2-5
v_call: TRBV3-1/TRBV3-2
cdr3_length: 13

cdr3_aa: CASSLVLYSGANVLTF
j_call: TRBJ2-6
v_call: TRBV5-8
cdr3_length: 16

cdr3_aa: CASSLAVFNTEAFF
j_call: TRBJ1-1
v_call: TRBV6-5
cdr3_length: 14

cdr3_aa: CASSVEGWDSPLHF
j_call: TRBJ1-6
v_call: TRBV9
cdr3_length: 14

cdr3_aa: CAWSSHTGTGYQPQHF
j_call: TRBJ1-5
v_call: TRBV30
cdr3_length: 16

cdr3_aa: CAITRGTSGRETQYF
j_call: TRBJ2-5
v_call: TRBV28
cdr3_length: 15

cdr3_aa: CASSLGQGSGNTIYF
j_call: TRBJ1-3
v_call: TRBV7-7
cdr3_length: 15

cdr3_aa: CAISEPGLAEVLSTDTQYF
j_call: TRBJ2-3
v_call: TRBV10-3
cdr3_length: 19

cdr3_aa: CASSFGITLGLFF
j_call: TRBJ1-4
v_call: TRBV12-3/TRBV12-4
cdr3_length: 13

cdr3_aa: CASSQDRVRVNEKLFF
j_call: TRBJ1-4
v_call: TRBV4-3
cdr3_length: 16

cdr3_aa: CASSQDEAFGNTIYF
j_call: TRBJ1-3
v_call: TRBV4-1
cdr3_length: 15

cdr3_aa: CARQGARYEQYF
j_call: TRBJ2-7
v_call: TRBV30
cdr3_length: 12

cdr3_aa: CASRGTGQSGPQHF
j_call: TRBJ1-5
v_call: TRBV2
cdr3_length: 14

cdr3_aa: CASSREGQGDTEAFF
j_call: TRBJ1-1
v_call: TRBV4-2
cdr3_length: 15

cdr3_aa: CASSELPREGLEDEQFF
j_call: TRBJ2-1
v_call: TRBV2
cdr3_length: 17

cdr3_aa: CSVARTGITNTEAFF
j_call: TRBJ1-1
v_call: TRBV29-1
cdr3_length: 15

cdr3_aa: CASSVASGGANEKLFF
j_call: TRBJ1-4
v_call: TRBV9
cdr3_length: 16

cdr3_aa: CAWSRQGRDEQYF
j_call: TRBJ2-7
v_call: TRBV30
cdr3_length: 13

cdr3_aa: CASSQTNLAGGPLNNEQFF
j_call: TRBJ2-1
v_call: TRBV4-1
cdr3_length: 19

cdr3_aa: CASSQDNFPDSSYEQYF
j_call: TRBJ2-7
v_call: TRBV4-3
cdr3_length: 17

cdr3_aa: CASAPGQGAYTDTQYF
j_call: TRBJ2-3
v_call: TRBV4-3
cdr3_length: 16

cdr3_aa: CASSVTGEPYEQYF
j_call: TRBJ2-7
v_call: TRBV9
cdr3_length: 14

cdr3_aa: CASSLVRASGRNYEQYF
j_call: TRBJ2-7
v_call: TRBV7-2
cdr3_length: 17

cdr3_aa: CASSLYLQGADEQYF
j_call: TRBJ2-7
v_call: TRBV11-2
cdr3_length: 15

cdr3_aa: CASSFGQSGYTF
j_call: TRBJ1-2
v_call: TRBV13
cdr3_length: 12

cdr3_aa: CASTGQGVTQYF
j_call: TRBJ2-5
v_call: TRBV2
cdr3_length: 12

cdr3_aa: CASSLIPEAYEQYF
j_call: TRBJ2-7
v_call: TRBV3-1/TRBV3-2
cdr3_length: 14

cdr3_aa: CASSVDPRVDTQYF
j_call: TRBJ2-3
v_call: TRBV9
cdr3_length: 14

cdr3_aa: CASRGPLEGYTF
j_call: TRBJ1-2
v_call: TRBV28
cdr3_length: 12

cdr3_aa: CASSIDGLAGGIRGNEQFF
j_call: TRBJ2-1
v_call: TRBV19
cdr3_length: 19

cdr3_aa: CASSPVFLSYNEQFF
j_call: TRBJ2-1
v_call: TRBV27
cdr3_length: 15

cdr3_aa: CASSLYNLGTGHGNTEAFF
j_call: TRBJ1-1
v_call: TRBV27
cdr3_length: 19

cdr3_aa: CASSSAAGAPPNTEAFF
j_call: TRBJ1-1
v_call: TRBV28
cdr3_length: 17

cdr3_aa: CASSSRTGHTLDTEAFF
j_call: TRBJ1-1
v_call: TRBV5-1
cdr3_length: 17

cdr3_aa: CASSVGRGSGNTIYF
j_call: TRBJ1-3
v_call: TRBV9
cdr3_length: 15

cdr3_aa: CATRKRESYNEQFF
j_call: TRBJ2-1
v_call: TRBV28
cdr3_length: 14

cdr3_aa: CASSFYGDLRSGYTF
j_call: TRBJ1-2
v_call: TRBV28
cdr3_length: 15

cdr3_aa: CASSRGQRTSSGNTIYF
j_call: TRBJ1-3
v_call: TRBV14
cdr3_length: 17

cdr3_aa: CSASMVSLNYGYTF
j_call: TRBJ1-2
v_call: TRBV20-1
cdr3_length: 14

cdr3_aa: CASSQASGLFSNQPQHF
j_call: TRBJ1-5
v_call: TRBV4-2
cdr3_length: 17

cdr3_aa: CASSPLGTTYSHEQFF
j_call: TRBJ2-1
v_call: TRBV9
cdr3_length: 16

cdr3_aa: CASSQVWDRGNQPQHF
j_call: TRBJ1-5
v_call: TRBV4-2
cdr3_length: 16